This T cell receptor beta chain derives from a study of blood T cells in healthy people across ages. V lost 4 bases and J 3 bases, leaving 6 bases between the germline ends. Looked up from germline, CDR1 is LGHDT and CDR2 is YNNKEL (reference sequence). The CDR3 has 12 amino acids. Every sample had a minimum of 6.5 million PBMCs isolated. A sample-barcoded 5' primer and a J-beta primer mix were used in a second PCR of roughly 7 to 12 cycles. Every cDNA molecule carried a tag from a template-switch adaptor bearing 12 random nucleotides. TCRdb re-analysed the 5' RACE reads in MiXCR, keeping a single row per CDR3 protein. The table lists 750,000 or so distinct CDR3 sequences, approximately 25% of them singletons, with roughly 9% in the top ten. This sample also appeared in a second study, on T cells of mothers and their children. That paper notes: For each mother, over 8 million TCR beta CDR3 reads were obtained, and for each child, roughly 3.2 million.

The gene calls are TRBV3-1 and TRBJ2-5; unclear D gene. The origin of this receptor is a boy under 18 in good health. Sequenced sample: blood. CDR3 DNA: TGTGCCAGCAGCCGACCCAAAGAGACCCAGTACTTC. It is translated as CASSRPKETQYF.